This T cell receptor beta chain was found in a study of CD4+ T cells in melanoma. Whole-study findings and limits: In melanoma, neoantigen-specific CD4+ T cells reportedly differed in differentiation state. A reported correlation linked neoantigen-specific CD4+ T cells to CD8+, macrophage and B cell function.

Repertoires were generated with immunoSEQ multiplex PCR, while TCRdb's copy carries only in-frame clones and drops some. The data contain about 140,000 clones, about 93% of them singletons. About this clone itself: The antigen remains unidentified.

Germline V gene data show CDR1 as KGHSH and CDR2 as LQKENI. The CDR3 runs to 18 residues. V was pared by 2 bases and J by 1 base, with 18 bases between. The sequence derives from a human donor with melanoma. The chain recombines TRBV18 with TRBJ1-3; maybe TRBD1 (5 bases). In DNA form, the CDR3 reads TGTGCCAGCTCACCAAATCAGGGTACCTTCGCTTCTGGAAACACCATATATTTT. Its translation: CASSPNQGTFASGNTIYF.